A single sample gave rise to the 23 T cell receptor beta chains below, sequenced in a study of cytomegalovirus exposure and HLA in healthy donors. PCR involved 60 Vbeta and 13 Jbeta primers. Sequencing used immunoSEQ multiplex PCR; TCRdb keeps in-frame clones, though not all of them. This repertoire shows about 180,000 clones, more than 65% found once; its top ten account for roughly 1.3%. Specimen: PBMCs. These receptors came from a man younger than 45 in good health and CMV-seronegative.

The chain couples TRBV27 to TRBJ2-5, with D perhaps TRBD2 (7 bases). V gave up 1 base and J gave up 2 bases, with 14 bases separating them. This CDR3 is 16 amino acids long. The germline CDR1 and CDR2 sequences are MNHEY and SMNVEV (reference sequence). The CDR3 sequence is CASSLFEGGGQETQYF. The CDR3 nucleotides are TGTGCCAGCAGTTTATTTGAGGGGGGAGGGCAAGAGACCCAGTACTTC.

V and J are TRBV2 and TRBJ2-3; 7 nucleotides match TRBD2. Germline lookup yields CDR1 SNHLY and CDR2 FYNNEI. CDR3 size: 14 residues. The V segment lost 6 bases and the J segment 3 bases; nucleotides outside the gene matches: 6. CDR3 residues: CASRSGGSTDTQYF. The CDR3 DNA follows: TGTGCCAGCAGGAGCGGCGGGAGTACAGATACGCAGTATTTT.

CDR3 residues: CASSIWDRGRNQPQHF. CDR3 in DNA: TGTGCCAGTAGTATATGGGACAGGGGGCGCAATCAGCCCCAGCATTTT. This chain connects TRBV19 to TRBJ1-5, with TRBD1 identical over 12 bases. This CDR3 is 16 amino acids long. Germline CDR1 and CDR2: LNHDA and SQIVND (reference sequence). V trimming: 2 bases; J trimming: 2 bases; junction bases outside the gene matches: 1.

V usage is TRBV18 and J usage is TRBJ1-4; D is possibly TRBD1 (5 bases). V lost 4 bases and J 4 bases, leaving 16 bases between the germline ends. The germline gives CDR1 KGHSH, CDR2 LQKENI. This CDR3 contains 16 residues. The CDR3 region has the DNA TGTGCCAGCTCACAAAATATCCAGGGTGGTAATGAAAAACTGTTTTTT. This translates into CASSQNIQGGNEKLFF.

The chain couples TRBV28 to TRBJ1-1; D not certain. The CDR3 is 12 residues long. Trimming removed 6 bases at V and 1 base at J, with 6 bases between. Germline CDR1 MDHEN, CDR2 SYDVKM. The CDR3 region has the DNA TGTGCCAGCAGCATCGGGAACACTGAAGCTTTCTTT. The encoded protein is CASSIGNTEAFF.

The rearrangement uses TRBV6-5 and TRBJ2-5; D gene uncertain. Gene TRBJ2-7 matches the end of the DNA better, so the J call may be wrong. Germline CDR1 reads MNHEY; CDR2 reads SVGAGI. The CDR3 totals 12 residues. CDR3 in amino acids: CASSYGPHEQYF. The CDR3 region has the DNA TGTGCCAGCAGTTACGGTCCCCACGAGCAGTACTTC.

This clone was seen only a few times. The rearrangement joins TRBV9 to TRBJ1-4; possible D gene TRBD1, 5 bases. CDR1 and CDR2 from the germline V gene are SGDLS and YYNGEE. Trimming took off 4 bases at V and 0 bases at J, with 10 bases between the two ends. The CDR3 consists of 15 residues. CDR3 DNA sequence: TGTGCCAGCAGCCCTCGACAGTCAACTAATGAAAAACTGTTTTTT. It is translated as CASSPRQSTNEKLFF.

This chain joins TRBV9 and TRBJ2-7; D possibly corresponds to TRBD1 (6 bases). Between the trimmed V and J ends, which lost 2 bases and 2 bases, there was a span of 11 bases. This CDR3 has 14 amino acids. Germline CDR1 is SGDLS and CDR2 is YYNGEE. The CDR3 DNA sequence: TGTGCCAGCAGCGTCACAACAGGGACCTACGAGCAGTACTTC. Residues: CASSVTTGTYEQYF.

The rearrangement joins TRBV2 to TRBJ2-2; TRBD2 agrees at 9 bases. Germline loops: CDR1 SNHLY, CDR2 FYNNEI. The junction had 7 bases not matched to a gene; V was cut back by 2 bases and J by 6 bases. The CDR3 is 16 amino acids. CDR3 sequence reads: CASSETASGVPGELFF. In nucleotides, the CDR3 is TGTGCCAGCAGTGAAACCGCTAGCGGGGTCCCCGGGGAGCTGTTTTTT.

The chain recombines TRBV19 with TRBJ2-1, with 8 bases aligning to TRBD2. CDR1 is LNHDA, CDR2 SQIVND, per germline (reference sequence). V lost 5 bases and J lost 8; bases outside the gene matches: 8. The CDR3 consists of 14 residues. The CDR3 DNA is TGTGCCAGTAGTTCGGCTAGCGGGTACCATGAGCAGTTCTTC. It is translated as CASSSASGYHEQFF.

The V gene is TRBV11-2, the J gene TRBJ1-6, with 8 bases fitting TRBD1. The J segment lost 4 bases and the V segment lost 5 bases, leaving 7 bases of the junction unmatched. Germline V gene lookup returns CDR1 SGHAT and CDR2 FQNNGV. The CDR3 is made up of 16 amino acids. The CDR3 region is CASSLPTGDYNSPLHF. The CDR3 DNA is TGTGCCAGCAGCCTCCCGACAGGGGATTATAATTCACCCCTCCACTTT.

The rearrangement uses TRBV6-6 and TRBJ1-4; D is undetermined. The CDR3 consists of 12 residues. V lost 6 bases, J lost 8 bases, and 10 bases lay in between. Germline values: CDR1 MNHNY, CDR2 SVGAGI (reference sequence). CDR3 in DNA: TGTGCCAGCAGCCCGGGCGGGGAAAAACTGTTTTTT. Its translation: CASSPGGEKLFF.

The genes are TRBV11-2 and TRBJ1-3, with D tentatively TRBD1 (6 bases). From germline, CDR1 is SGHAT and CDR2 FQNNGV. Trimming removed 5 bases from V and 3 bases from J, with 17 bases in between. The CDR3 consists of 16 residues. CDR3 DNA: TGTGCCAGCAGCCCGCACAGGGTTTCTGGTGGAAACACCATATATTTT. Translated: CASSPHRVSGGNTIYF.

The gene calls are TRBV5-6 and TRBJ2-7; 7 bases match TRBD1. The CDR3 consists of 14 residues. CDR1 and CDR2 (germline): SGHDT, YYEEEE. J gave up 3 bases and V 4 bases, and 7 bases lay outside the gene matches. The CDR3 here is CASSEDRQLYEQYF. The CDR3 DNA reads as TGTGCCAGCAGCGAGGACAGGCAGCTCTACGAGCAGTACTTC.

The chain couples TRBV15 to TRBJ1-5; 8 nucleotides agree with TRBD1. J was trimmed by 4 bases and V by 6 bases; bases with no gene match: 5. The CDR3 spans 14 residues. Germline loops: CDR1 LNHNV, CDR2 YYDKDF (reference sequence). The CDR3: CATSAGGSNQPQHF. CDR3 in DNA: TGTGCCACCAGTGCAGGGGGCTCGAATCAGCCCCAGCATTTT.

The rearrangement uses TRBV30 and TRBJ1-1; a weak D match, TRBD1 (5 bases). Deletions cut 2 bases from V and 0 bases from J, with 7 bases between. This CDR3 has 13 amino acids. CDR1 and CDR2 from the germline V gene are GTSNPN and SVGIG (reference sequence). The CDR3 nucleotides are TGTGCCTGGAGTAAGGGGTTGAACACTGAAGCTTTCTTT. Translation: CAWSKGLNTEAFF.

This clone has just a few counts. The CDR3 nucleotides are TGTGCCAGCGGACTAGCGGGGTCCTACGAGCAGTACTTC. This gives the protein CASGLAGSYEQYF. V and J are TRBV6-6 and TRBJ2-7, with 12 bases fitting TRBD2. The CDR3 covers 13 residues. V lost 8 bases to trimming and J lost 1 base; unmatched junction nucleotides: 0. CDR1 is MNHNY, CDR2 SVGAGI, per germline (reference sequence).

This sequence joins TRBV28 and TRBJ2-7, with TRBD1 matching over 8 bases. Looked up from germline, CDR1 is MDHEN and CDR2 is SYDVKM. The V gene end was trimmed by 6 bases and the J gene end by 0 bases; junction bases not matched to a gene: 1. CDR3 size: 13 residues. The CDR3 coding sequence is TGTGCCAGCAGGGGACAGGTCTCCTACGAGCAGTACTTC. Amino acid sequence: CASRGQVSYEQYF. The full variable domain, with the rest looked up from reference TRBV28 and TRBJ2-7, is DVKVTQSSRYLVKRTGEKVFLECVQDMDHENMFWYRQDPGLGLRLIYFSYDVKMKEKGDIPEGYSVSREKKERFSLILESASTNQTSMYLCASRGQVSYEQYFGPGTRLTVT.

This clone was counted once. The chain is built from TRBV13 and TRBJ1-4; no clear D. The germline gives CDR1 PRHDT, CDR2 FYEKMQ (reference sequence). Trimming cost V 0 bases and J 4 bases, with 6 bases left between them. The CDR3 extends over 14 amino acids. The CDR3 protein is CASSLGQINEKLFF. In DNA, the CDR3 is TGTGCCAGCAGCTTAGGGCAGATTAATGAAAAACTGTTTTTT.

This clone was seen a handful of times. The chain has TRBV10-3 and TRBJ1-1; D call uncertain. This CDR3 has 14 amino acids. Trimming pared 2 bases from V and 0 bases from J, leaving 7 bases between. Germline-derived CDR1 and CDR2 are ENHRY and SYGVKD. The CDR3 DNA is TGTGCCATCAGTGAGGGCACCATGAACACTGAAGCTTTCTTT. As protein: CAISEGTMNTEAFF.

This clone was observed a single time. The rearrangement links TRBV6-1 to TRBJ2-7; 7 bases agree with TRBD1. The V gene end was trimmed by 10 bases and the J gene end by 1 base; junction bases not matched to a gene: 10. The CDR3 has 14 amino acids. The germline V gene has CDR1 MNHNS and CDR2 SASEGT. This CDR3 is CATNLGDRSYEQYF. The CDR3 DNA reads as TGTGCCACAAACCTTGGGGACAGATCCTACGAGCAGTACTTC.

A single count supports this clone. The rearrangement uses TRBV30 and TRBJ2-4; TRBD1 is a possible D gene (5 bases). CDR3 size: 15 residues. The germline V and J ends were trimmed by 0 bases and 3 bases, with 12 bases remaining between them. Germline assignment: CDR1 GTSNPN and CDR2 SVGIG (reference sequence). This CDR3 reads CAWSVQVLSKNIQYF. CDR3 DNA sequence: TGTGCCTGGAGTGTACAGGTACTAAGCAAAAACATTCAGTACTTC.

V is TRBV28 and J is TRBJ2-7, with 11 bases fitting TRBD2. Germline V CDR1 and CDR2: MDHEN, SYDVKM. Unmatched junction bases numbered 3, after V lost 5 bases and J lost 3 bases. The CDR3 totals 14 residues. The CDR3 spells CASSQLAGGYEQYF. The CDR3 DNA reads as TGTGCCAGCAGTCAGCTAGCGGGGGGCTACGAGCAGTACTTC.